This TCR beta chain was found in a study of cytomegalovirus exposure and HLA in healthy donors (dated by TCRdb to the late 2010s). With regard to the full study: An earlier analysis of 587 of the donors reported about 260 Gb of sequence data and 95 million to 130 million unique TCR beta sequences obtained from about 170 million T cells. An early release covering roughly 600 HLA-typed donors comprised 250 to 350 gigabases of sequencing data and tens of millions of unique TCR sequences. Of the approximately 400 genotyped donors, approximately 82% fell in the genetic ancestry cluster associated with self-reported Caucasian donors. The study was designed to test whether signatures of past pathogen exposure could be identified by cataloging public T cell receptors. The T cell repertoires of under 750 subjects were profiled by immunosequencing and related to cytomegalovirus serostatus. A separate validation cohort of roughly 130 different subjects was used in addition to the roughly 640-subject first cohort. To predict cytomegalovirus infection status, the study combined high-throughput TCR immunosequencing, statistical association of individual TCRs with disease status, and machine learning. In a later analysis, previously published TCR beta repertoires from 666 donors were re-analyzed and high-resolution HLA genotyping was added so that TCR occurrence patterns could be studied. Rather than drawing on any new phenotypic data, the later analysis identified candidate immune exposures from TCR beta sequences and the way those sequences occurred across donors. An earlier analysis of 587 of the donors used high-throughput TCR beta sequencing to judge whether each TCR beta V gene segment behaved as functional or pseudogenic. Donor age, sex, ethnicity and CMV serostatus were collected together with the repertoire data. Genome-wide SNP genotypes for about three fifths of the roughly 670 donors were used in a later genetic analysis, which treated that subset as a discovery cohort. All discovery cohort repertoires had been generated using a single sequencing platform. HLA typing covered class I and class II loci at four-digit resolution. Typing coverage varied by locus: roughly 620-640 donors for A, B, C, DRB1 and DQB1; approximately 520 for DQA1; around 610 for DPA1; under 490 for DPB1. Roughly 5 DR-DQ haplotypes were treated as single units for association and clustering because of strong linkage in the cohort. Among about 390 genotyped donors of the cohort, an average of approximately 240,000 unique TCR beta nucleotide sequences were sequenced per donor, roughly 20% of them non-productive.

The library was built by means of the immunoSEQ multiplex PCR assay. For the multiplex PCR, a mixture combining 60 forward primers for TCR Vbeta segments and 13 reverse primers for TCR Jbeta segments was used. A multiplex PCR assay on genomic DNA amplified the CDR3 region of rearranged TCR beta genes. The Illumina HiSeq System was used to sequence the amplified TCR beta libraries as 87-base-pair reads. In the authors' own workflow: In a later analysis, tens of millions of unique TCR beta chains were counted across the approximately 640 repertoires, and about 10 million of these chains were shared by at least two donors. To remove PCR and sequencing errors, raw reads were error-corrected and collapsed into unique sequences using a nearest-neighbor algorithm that merged closely related sequences. Alignment of CDR3 sequences to IMGT reference sequences was used to assign V, D and J gene segments. Each retained sequence needed at least a six-nucleotide match to both a V gene segment and a J gene segment. Rearrangements were classified as productive when the CDR3 lacked stop codons and remained in frame with V and J, and all other rearrangements were classified as non-productive. Following IMGT convention, CDR3 was defined as the stretch from the second conserved V-encoded cysteine to the conserved J-encoded phenylalanine. The earlier analysis of fewer than 700 of the donors excluded sequences that lacked an unambiguous match to a single V gene segment. An earlier analysis of approximately 590 of the donors classified V segments as functional when productive rearrangements were above 56.7% and as segregating when the standard deviation between donors was above 5%. A statistical classification framework was built to diagnose cytomegalovirus status from the catalog of TCR beta chain sequences. In a later analysis, TCR nucleotide sequences were compared against IMGT/GENE-DB human TR gene sequences so that V and J genes could be assigned. Using the TCRdist pipeline, a later analysis assigned CDR3 sequences along with most-parsimonious VDJ recombination scenarios. In a later analysis, each TCR beta chain was defined by its CDR3 amino acid sequence together with its V-gene family, and reads without a unique V-gene family were excluded. To address suspected cross-contamination and a sequencing artifact, a later analysis removed several hundred highly shared, low-generation-probability nucleotide sequences. In a later analysis, a clonal expansion index for each public chain was calculated from normalized within-repertoire ranks of inferred template counts. In a later analysis, generation probabilities were computed using a VDJ recombination model fitted to out-of-frame rearrangements, and the results were checked against IGoR. Hypergeometric tests were used in a later analysis to score TCR-TCR, TCR-HLA and TCR-CMV co-occurrence, with a repertoire-size bias correction applied to the TCR pairs. To estimate false discovery rates, a later analysis permuted the HLA or CMV assignments 20 times. In a later analysis, co-occurring TCRs were grouped using DBSCAN, with TCRdist sequence similarity added in when clustering inside HLA-allele-positive subsets. Repertoires with fewer than 30,000 or more than 120,000 public chains, plus five repertoires with anomalous nucleotide sharing, were excluded from co-occurrence clustering. TCRdb took over this immuneACCESS table, retaining in-frame rearrangements with V and J assigned. Such tables are incomplete; in checked studies, under half of the missing clones stem from an unresolved V gene, and the remainder is unexplained. Clone size and the V and J calls come from that table; the DNA yielded D and trimming. The sample includes some 95,000 clones, with about 72% observed a single time. The ten largest clones add up to 2.1% of the sample.

Only a few counts were recorded for this clone. Its specific antigen is unknown. No much larger clone exists at a distance of one base, and base qualities are not known. Study-level results and caveats: In this cohort, only TCR beta chains were sequenced, and detectable features were limited by the absence of alpha or paired-chain data. At a false discovery rate of 0.05, a later analysis linked about 16,000 TCR beta sequences to specific HLA alleles. V-gene and J-gene trimming of TCR beta chains was associated with a missense DCLRE1C variant in a later genetic analysis, and the association was replicated in an independent cohort. Presence/absence analyses assumed roughly uniform sequencing depth across donors, an assumption that may not hold. A further reported finding was that TCR beta sequences accurately predicted the HLA-A and HLA-B alleles for most subjects in the first cohort. Because counts were too low, roughly 18 rarely observed V segments, including chromosome 9 orphons, were left out of the earlier analysis of about 620 of the donors. Because HLA typing was unavailable for some donors at each locus, only the typed subset was used in association tests. The 87-base-pair reads could not distinguish some IMGT-functional V segments, including TRBV6-2 and TRBV6-3, so those segments were excluded. Correlated functional status among segregating V segments might be attributable to linkage disequilibrium, but an unknown experimental factor could not be ruled out. A few of the identified cytomegalovirus-associated TCR beta chains were confirmed in vitro to be specific for cytomegalovirus antigens. Assigning TCR associations to individual alleles was difficult when HLA alleles, especially DR and DQ, strongly co-occurred. CMV serostatus was the only immune exposure information available for the cohort. The study gave a list of 150 to 200 TCR beta chains associated with cytomegalovirus. In an earlier analysis of some 550 of the donors, most TCR beta V segments were observed in productive rearrangements about 90% or about 30% of the time, broadly matching IMGT annotations. According to the authors, the approach could potentially be generalized to other disease states and immunological phenotypes. In a later analysis, HLA-associated TCR beta chains were found to be more clonally expanded and to have lower generation probabilities than equally common non-associated chains. While some public TCRs were present in many individuals, most TCR sequences turned up only very rarely across donors. In a later analysis, TCR association rates were found to vary across HLA loci, with the most associated TCRs seen for DRB1 alleles and the fewest for HLA-C alleles. According to a later genetic analysis, donors in an Asian-associated ancestry cluster had fewer N-insertions in productive TCRs than the approximately 710-donor mean. The classifier was reported to diagnose cytomegalovirus status with high specificity and sensitivity in both the original cohort and the validation cohort. In a later analysis, several top co-occurrence clusters were reported to appear linked to parvovirus B19, influenza, CMV and Epstein-Barr virus. A later analysis found that most CMV-associated TCR beta chains appeared HLA-restricted, with HLA associations seemingly driven largely by CMV exposure. A cluster of highly shared sequence variants was judged likely to represent a technical artifact of the sequencing pipeline.

The cohort comprised some 700 healthy bone marrow donors. At the time of sampling, all cohort members were nominally healthy, though unrecorded immune exposures were likely present. The donor was CMV seronegative and was included in the group of 352 seronegative cohort members. A peripheral blood sample was collected from each donor, and TCR beta sequencing was performed on peripheral blood mononuclear cells. The Qiagen DNeasy Blood Extraction Kit was used to extract genomic DNA from the blood cell samples. In the germline V gene, CDR1 corresponds to MNHEY and CDR2 to SVGAGI. Trimming leaves V shorter by 6 bases and J shorter by 4 bases, with the junction holding 6 bases beyond the gene matches. Counted from cysteine to phenylalanine, this CDR3 has 15 amino acids. CDR3 DNA is the only sequence kept; it has 45 bases, read in frame from the first base.

The TCR was taken from a man younger than 40 in good health and CMV-seronegative. The specimen sequenced was PBMCs. Recombination joined TRBV6-5 with TRBJ2-2, with 9 central nucleotides matching TRBD1. The sequenced DNA is TGTGCCAGCAGGCCCGGGACAGGGTCCACCGGGGAGCTGTTTTTT. This translates into CASRPGTGSTGELFF.